This TCR beta chain was profiled in a study of T cells in Graves' hyperthyroidism and ophthalmopathy. V gave up 5 bases and J gave up 9 bases, with 20 bases separating them. Germline CDR1 and CDR2: LNHDA and SQIVND (reference sequence). This CDR3 is built from 15 residues. TCR beta CDR3 sequences were amplified from RNA transcripts. The HTBI primer set drove a first-round RT-PCR of the TCR CDR3. TCRdb analysed the multiplex PCR reads with MiXCR anew, one entry per CDR3 protein. Found here are 380,000 or so distinct CDR3 sequences, about 13% of them singletons; the top ten hold less than 25%. This clonotype showed up just a few times. Fresh peripheral blood, around 11 ml of it, supplied the PBMCs.

Sequenced material: blood. This receptor was taken from a man in his thirties or forties with Graves' hyperthyroidism that later progressed to Graves' ophthalmopathy. This chain connects TRBV19 to TRBJ2-1; D assignment may be TRBD1 or TRBD2 (5 bases each). The CDR3 reads CASSPGTPPVAEQFF. The CDR3 nucleotides are TGTGCCAGTAGTCCCGGGACGCCCCCGGTGGCTGAGCAGTTCTTC.